This TCR beta chain was recovered during a study of identifying expanded T cells in peripheral blood (dated by TCRdb to about 2019). A note on the overall study: Technical replicates were generated by sequencing separate aliquots of the same genomic DNA pool, with four replicates compared pairwise.

During the collection period, no infections or other immune events were recorded for the healthy donors. Time-dependent variance in a beta-binomial model of T-cell clone differential abundance was calibrated using healthy-donor blood repertoires as a training cohort. There were some 10 healthy donors in the training cohort, of whom 3 were female and 7 were male. On average the donors were around 45 years old, and their ages spanned about 29 to 64 years. Whole blood was collected from each healthy donor at three time points spaced around 2 weeks apart and obtained from a commercial supplier. Genomic DNA was extracted from unsorted whole blood for immunosequencing. The immunoSEQ Assay, which uses bias-controlled multiplex PCR amplification of genomic DNA, was used to profile TCRbeta CDR3 regions. Regarding the original processing steps: The absolute abundance of each unique TCRbeta CDR3 region was quantified after sequences were collapsed and filtered. Two models were used to test differential abundance: a binomial model (Fisher-equivalent) and a beta-binomial model that adds time-dependent variance fitted from healthy donors. Clones with fewer than 5 combined templates were removed, and a clone was called differentially abundant if the clone's Benjamini-Hochberg FDR was below 0.01. In the beta-binomial model, variance was expressed as a function of the total template count across the two samples, in the form v = (b*log(k)+a)^2. The source is immuneACCESS, and TCRdb retained only in-frame sequences with V and J called. Part of the clones is not carried over; for the studies checked, unresolved V genes explain less than half of this, and the remainder is unexplained. V, J and clone size were drawn from that table, and D and trimming were deduced from the DNA. The sample profile shows around 56,000 clones; approximately 83% of them were found once. The ten largest clonotypes hold approximately 17% of the sample.

On the study overall, not on this receptor specifically: About 1.1 differentially abundant clones were flagged by the binomial model between technical replicates, whereas about 15 and 18 were flagged over roughly two weeks and four weeks, respectively. The authors expected that biological variance in healthy repertoires might rise further over much longer intervals, such as months to years. For all healthy donors, the variance in clone template counts between roughly 2-week samples rose significantly as total template count increased. Both the number of clones called differentially abundant and the false-positive rate were significantly reduced by the beta-binomial model across all healthy-donor time intervals.

Of note for this clone: Its recognized antigen is unknown. Base qualities are not at hand, and no much larger clone is one base apart.

CDR1 SNHLY and CDR2 FYNNEI are derived from the germline V gene. From the cysteine through the phenylalanine, the CDR3 covers 12 amino acids. Of all the DNA, just the CDR3 is kept, 36 bases in frame from base 1. V is cut back by 6 bases and J by 6 bases, with 4 bases in the junction unmatched. The TCR originated in a person aged 18 to 75 in good health. The V gene is TRBV2 and the J gene is TRBJ1-1, with 7 middle bases fitting TRBD1. The sequencing input was blood. The nucleotides are TGTGCCAGCAGAGGACAGGCTTCTGAAGCTTTCTTT. This translates into CASRGQASEAFF.